Listed here are 8 T cell receptor beta chains from one sample, sequenced in a study of T cells after yellow fever vaccination. One entry per CDR3 protein results from TCRdb running MiXCR on the 5' RACE reads. The data show under 550,000 distinct CDR3 sequences, with around a fifth seen just once and about 15% held by the top ten. The sample in question was PBMCs, obtained 20 to 25 days after the first yellow fever vaccination. Receptors originate from a man aged 18 to 30 who received the YFV17D yellow fever vaccine.

This clonotype has just a few counts. The chain couples TRBV7-8 to TRBJ2-7, with a tentative D call TRBD2 (5 bases). The V end lost 0 bases, the J end lost 6 bases, and 18 bases lay between the germline ends. The CDR3 extends over 16 amino acids. CDR1 and CDR2 from the germline V gene are SGHVS and FQNEAQ. The CDR3 sequence is CASSLATYGRGSEQYF. CDR3 nucleotide sequence: TGTGCCAGCAGCTTAGCTACGTACGGCCGAGGGAGCGAGCAGTACTTC.

This chain uses TRBV6-1 with TRBJ2-6; D gene ambiguous. CDR1 and CDR2 (germline): MNHNS, SASEGT. V dropped 6 bases and J dropped 0 bases, with 9 bases sitting between them. This CDR3 has 15 amino acids. DNA of the CDR3: TGTGCCAGCAGGGGCCAGTCCTCTGGGGCCAACGTCCTGACTTTC. Protein sequence: CASRGQSSGANVLTF.

This clonotype was observed a single time. V gene TRBV3-1 combines with J gene TRBJ2-7; D unclear. This CDR3 has 13 amino acids. V was trimmed by 4 bases and J by 0 bases, leaving 7 bases between them. Germline V CDR1 and CDR2: LGHDT, YNNKEL (reference sequence). The CDR3 is CASSRQPSYEQYF. The CDR3 coding sequence is TGTGCCAGCAGCCGACAACCCTCCTACGAGCAGTACTTC.

This chain connects TRBV7-9 to TRBJ1-1; TRBD1 aligns across 8 bases. Germline V CDR1 and CDR2: SEHNR, FQNEAQ (reference sequence). The CDR3 has 14 residues. V lost 1 base and J lost 5; bases outside the gene matches: 3. The CDR3: CASSLVRTGTEAFF. CDR3 DNA sequence: TGTGCCAGCAGCTTAGTCCGGACAGGGACTGAAGCTTTCTTT.

The chain combines TRBV5-1 with TRBJ2-1; no firm D call. The CDR3 consists of 17 residues. V lost 1 base, J lost 5 bases, and 19 bases lay in between. The germline gives CDR1 SGHRS, CDR2 YFSETQ. The CDR3 reads CASSLKYRLERDNEQFF. In DNA form, the CDR3 reads TGCGCCAGCAGCTTGAAATATAGGCTAGAAAGAGACAATGAGCAGTTCTTC.

The chain carries TRBV3-1 and TRBJ1-5; D unclear. Germline V gene sequence: CDR1 LGHDT, CDR2 YNNKEL (reference sequence). The CDR3 is 15 residues long. Trimming pared 2 bases from V and 5 bases from J, leaving 13 bases between. In nucleotides, the CDR3 is TGTGCCAGCAGCCAATCTACACCTGGGGATCAGCCCCAGCATTTT. It yields the protein CASSQSTPGDQPQHF.

The V gene is TRBV11-2, the J gene TRBJ2-7, with no clear D. Germline-derived CDR1 and CDR2 are SGHAT and FQNNGV. Trimming took 5 bases from V and 3 from J, leaving 14 bases between them. This CDR3 is 14 amino acids long. The CDR3 nucleotides are TGTGCCAGCAGCCTCGCTCTTTCTATCTACGAGCAGTACGTC. Translation gives CASSLALSIYEQYV.

This chain links TRBV6-2 or TRBV6-3 with TRBJ2-3, with TRBD2 identical over 8 bases. The V gene's germline CDR1 is MNHEY and CDR2 SVGEGT. There are 13 residues in the CDR3. V dropped 9 bases and J dropped 7; count of bases not matched to a gene: 9. CDR3 loop: CASTRGGIYTQYF. CDR3 DNA: TGTGCCAGTACCCGGGGGGGCATATATACGCAGTATTTT.